These T cell receptor beta chains were read from a single sample in a study of T cells in Graves' hyperthyroidism and ophthalmopathy. A single record per CDR3 protein comes from TCRdb applying MiXCR to the multiplex PCR reads. The repertoire includes about 24,000 distinct CDR3 sequences, under 55% of them detected once, and roughly 26% sits in the top ten. Sequencing was done on a sample of blood. All receptors come from a middle-aged woman with Graves' hyperthyroidism that later progressed to Graves' ophthalmopathy. Both conserved end residues are part of each CDR3. The D gene is left open where the match is weak. Only part of the rows carry a size: once, few, many, or a class if the clone is expanded.

v_call: TRBV28
j_call: TRBJ2-1
clone_size: few
d_call: .
cdr3_nt: TGTGCCAGCAGTTTAGAGGGCAGGGTCCAGCGGGCGAGCTCCTACAATGAGCAGTTCTTC
cdr3_aa: CASSLEGRVQRASSYNEQFF

v_call: TRBV12-3/TRBV12-4
j_call: TRBJ2-3
clone_size: .
d_call: .
cdr3_nt: TGTGCCAGCAGTTTGGGGCGAGGGGGGCCAGATACGCAGCACTTT
cdr3_aa: CASSLGRGGPDTQHF

v_call: TRBV7-2
j_call: TRBJ2-3
clone_size: .
d_call: .
cdr3_nt: TGTGCCAGCAGTTCTCCGGCAGGGGCAGATACGCAGTATTTT
cdr3_aa: CASSSPAGADTQYF

v_call: TRBV20-1
j_call: TRBJ1-6
clone_size: few
d_call: TRBD1
cdr3_nt: TGCAGTGCTACCGGGACAGCTAATTCACCCCTCCACTTT
cdr3_aa: CSATGTANSPLHF

v_call: TRBV19
j_call: TRBJ2-3
clone_size: .
d_call: TRBD2
cdr3_nt: TGTGCCAGCTCGACTAGCGGGAGCACAGATACGCAGTATTTT
cdr3_aa: CASSTSGSTDTQYF

v_call: TRBV20-1
j_call: TRBJ2-3
clone_size: .
d_call: TRBD2
cdr3_nt: TGCAGTGCTAGCACTAGCGGGAGGTCAAGAGATACGCAGTATTTT
cdr3_aa: CSASTSGRSRDTQYF

v_call: TRBV10-3
j_call: TRBJ2-2
clone_size: .
d_call: .
cdr3_nt: TGTGCCATCAGTGAACCCCCGCCTAAGACCGGGGAGCTGTTTTTT
cdr3_aa: CAISEPPPKTGELFF

v_call: TRBV7-2
j_call: TRBJ2-7
clone_size: medium-sized
d_call: .
cdr3_nt: TGTGCCAGCAGCTTACTTTACACCACCTACGAGCAGTACTTC
cdr3_aa: CASSLLYTTYEQYF

v_call: TRBV5-1
j_call: TRBJ2-3
clone_size: .
d_call: TRBD2
cdr3_nt: TGCGCCAGCAGCTTGGTGGTGCGGGAGAGGGCAGATACGCAGTATTTT
cdr3_aa: CASSLVVRERADTQYF

v_call: TRBV7-9
j_call: TRBJ2-5
clone_size: many
d_call: .
cdr3_nt: TGTGCCAGCAGCACAGTAGTGGGGGAAGAGACCCAGTACTTC
cdr3_aa: CASSTVVGEETQYF

v_call: TRBV5-1
j_call: TRBJ1-4
clone_size: .
d_call: .
cdr3_nt: TGCGCCAGCGGGGGGACTAATGAAAAACTGTTTTTT
cdr3_aa: CASGGTNEKLFF

v_call: TRBV7-9
j_call: TRBJ2-2
clone_size: many
d_call: TRBD1
cdr3_nt: TGTGCCAGCAGCCCCGGGACAGGGGGCACCGGGGAGCTGTTTTTT
cdr3_aa: CASSPGTGGTGELFF

v_call: TRBV11-2
j_call: TRBJ1-4
clone_size: .
d_call: .
cdr3_nt: TGTGCCAGCACCCAACGGTCCGGGGGAAATAATGAAAAACTGTTTTTT
cdr3_aa: CASTQRSGGNNEKLFF

v_call: TRBV6-6
j_call: TRBJ1-1
clone_size: .
d_call: .
cdr3_nt: TGTGCCAGCAGCCCCCGAGGGTTTCGGGAAGCTTTCTTT
cdr3_aa: CASSPRGFREAFF

v_call: TRBV7-9
j_call: TRBJ1-2
clone_size: .
d_call: .
cdr3_nt: TGTGCCAGCAGCTTAGGATCTGGGAACTATGGCTACACCTTC
cdr3_aa: CASSLGSGNYGYTF

v_call: TRBV2
j_call: TRBJ1-1
clone_size: many
d_call: TRBD1
cdr3_nt: TGTGCCAGCAGGGACAGGGGGCACCCAAACACTGAAGCTTTCTTT
cdr3_aa: CASRDRGHPNTEAFF

v_call: TRBV15
j_call: TRBJ1-5
clone_size: .
d_call: TRBD1
cdr3_nt: TGTGCCACCACCAGAAGGACAGGCGTCTATAGCAATCAGCCCCAGCATTTT
cdr3_aa: CATTRRTGVYSNQPQHF

v_call: TRBV24-1
j_call: TRBJ2-2
clone_size: .
d_call: .
cdr3_nt: TGTGCCACCTCCCGGGCCACAACCGGGGAGCTGTTTTTT
cdr3_aa: CATSRATTGELFF

v_call: TRBV18
j_call: TRBJ2-2
clone_size: .
d_call: TRBD1
cdr3_nt: TGTGCCAGCTTACCGCGACAGGGGGCTGCCACCGGGGAGCTGTTTTTT
cdr3_aa: CASLPRQGAATGELFF

v_call: TRBV4-2
j_call: TRBJ2-5
clone_size: many
d_call: .
cdr3_nt: TGTGCCAGCAGCCCTGGCGTAGGCAGAGAGACCCAGTACTTC
cdr3_aa: CASSPGVGRETQYF

v_call: TRBV4-2
j_call: TRBJ1-1
clone_size: .
d_call: .
cdr3_nt: TGTGCCAGCAGCCGGACAGCTATGCCGAAGGCTTTCTTT
cdr3_aa: CASSRTAMPKAFF

v_call: TRBV7-8
j_call: TRBJ1-2
clone_size: .
d_call: .
cdr3_nt: TGTGCCAGCAGCTTAGCGGGCAGGGGATATGGCTACACCTTC
cdr3_aa: CASSLAGRGYGYTF

v_call: TRBV9
j_call: TRBJ2-5
clone_size: .
d_call: TRBD1
cdr3_nt: TGTGCCAGCAGCGTACGTGGACAGGGAGCTGAGACCCAGTACTTC
cdr3_aa: CASSVRGQGAETQYF

v_call: TRBV28
j_call: TRBJ2-3
clone_size: many
d_call: .
cdr3_nt: TGTGCCAGCAGTTTCAGGGGACCCACAGATACGCAGTATTTT
cdr3_aa: CASSFRGPTDTQYF

v_call: TRBV20-1
j_call: TRBJ2-3
clone_size: .
d_call: .
cdr3_nt: TGCAGTGCTATGGACGAGGGGGAGACGGTTGATACGCAGTATTTT
cdr3_aa: CSAMDEGETVDTQYF

v_call: TRBV7-6
j_call: TRBJ2-3
clone_size: few
d_call: TRBD2
cdr3_nt: TGTGCCAGCAGCGACGAGCAAGGCGGGAGAGCAGATACGCAGTATTTT
cdr3_aa: CASSDEQGGRADTQYF

v_call: TRBV20-1
j_call: TRBJ2-3
clone_size: .
d_call: .
cdr3_nt: TGCAGTGCCAGCAGTGTAACAGATACGCAGTATTTT
cdr3_aa: CSASSVTDTQYF

v_call: TRBV28
j_call: TRBJ2-5
clone_size: many
d_call: TRBD2
cdr3_nt: TGTGCCAGCAGGCGGACTAGACAAGAGACCCAGTACTTC
cdr3_aa: CASRRTRQETQYF

v_call: TRBV9
j_call: TRBJ1-5
clone_size: medium-sized
d_call: .
cdr3_nt: TGTGCCAGCAGCGTAGGTTGGGATCAGCCCCAGCATTTT
cdr3_aa: CASSVGWDQPQHF

v_call: TRBV2
j_call: TRBJ2-3
clone_size: once
d_call: .
cdr3_nt: TGTGCCAGTGGGGGCTCGCAGTATTTT
cdr3_aa: CASGGSQYF

v_call: TRBV15
j_call: TRBJ2-4
clone_size: .
d_call: .
cdr3_nt: TGTGCCATCAGCATGATTAAAAACAGGCCCTTAGAAAACATTCAGTACTTC
cdr3_aa: CAISMIKNRPLENIQYF

v_call: TRBV7-6
j_call: TRBJ2-2
clone_size: .
d_call: .
cdr3_nt: TGTGCCAGCAGCTTAGCGGGTGGCAGCTACACCGGGGAGCTGTTTTTT
cdr3_aa: CASSLAGGSYTGELFF

v_call: TRBV12-3/TRBV12-4
j_call: TRBJ1-5
clone_size: .
d_call: .
cdr3_nt: TGTGCCAGCAACCGGGACGGGAATCAGCCCCAGCATTTT
cdr3_aa: CASNRDGNQPQHF

v_call: TRBV5-6
j_call: TRBJ1-2
clone_size: .
d_call: .
cdr3_nt: TGTGCCAGCAGCTTGGCCGGGGACTATGGCTACACCTTC
cdr3_aa: CASSLAGDYGYTF

v_call: TRBV20-1
j_call: TRBJ2-1
clone_size: many
d_call: TRBD2
cdr3_nt: TGCAGTGCTAGGGGGGGGCGGGAGGGCCTAAATGAGCAGTTCTTC
cdr3_aa: CSARGGREGLNEQFF

v_call: TRBV7-9
j_call: TRBJ2-7
clone_size: few
d_call: .
cdr3_nt: TGTGCCAGCAGTGACCGGACTACCTCCTACGAGCAGTACTTC
cdr3_aa: CASSDRTTSYEQYF

v_call: TRBV29-1
j_call: TRBJ2-1
clone_size: .
d_call: .
cdr3_nt: TGCAGCGTAGAATCTTTAGATGAGCAGTTCTTC
cdr3_aa: CSVESLDEQFF

v_call: TRBV7-9
j_call: TRBJ2-7
clone_size: .
d_call: .
cdr3_nt: TGTGCCAGCAGCTTAGGGGACCAGTCAGGCGACGAGCAGTACTTC
cdr3_aa: CASSLGDQSGDEQYF

v_call: TRBV5-5
j_call: TRBJ2-7
clone_size: many
d_call: TRBD2
cdr3_nt: TGTGCCAGCAGCCTAGCGGGAGTCGCGTACGAGCAGTACTTC
cdr3_aa: CASSLAGVAYEQYF

v_call: TRBV2
j_call: TRBJ2-3
clone_size: .
d_call: .
cdr3_nt: TGTGCCAGCAGTTTATGGGCCCGTGGAGATACGCAGTATTTT
cdr3_aa: CASSLWARGDTQYF

v_call: TRBV19
j_call: TRBJ2-5
clone_size: .
d_call: .
cdr3_nt: TGTGCCAGTAGTATGCCCGAGGGGAGGATAGAAGAGACCCAGTACTTC
cdr3_aa: CASSMPEGRIEETQYF

v_call: TRBV20-1
j_call: TRBJ2-2
clone_size: .
d_call: TRBD2
cdr3_nt: TGCAGTGCTAGAGCGTATGCTAGCGGGAGGGATAACACCGGGGAGCTGTTTTTT
cdr3_aa: CSARAYASGRDNTGELFF